Shown below are 28 T cell receptor beta chains from a single sample sequenced in a study of response to subunit inactivated influenza vaccine. TCRdb fed the RT-PCR reads into MiXCR, producing one record per CDR3 protein. The repertoire includes fewer than 650,000 distinct CDR3 sequences, over 10% of them detected once, and around 13% sits in the top ten. Sequences were derived from PBMCs from blood, sampled roughly 48 days after vaccination. Source of these receptors: a middle-aged man who received an inactivated influenza vaccine.

This clonotype was counted between two and nine times. The CDR3 DNA reads as TGCAGTGCTTTTGGGATCTTCCAAGAGACCCAGTACTTC. Protein: CSAFGIFQETQYF. The V and J genes are TRBV29-1 and TRBJ2-5, with D unclear. The CDR3 contains 13 residues. From germline, CDR1 is SQVTM and CDR2 ANQGSEA.

This clonotype was recorded a few times. V gene TRBV27 combines with J gene TRBJ2-1, with TRBD2 matching 13 bases. J lost 9 bases, V lost 1 base, and 6 bases had no gene match. Germline V gene data show CDR1 as MNHEY and CDR2 as SMNVEV (reference sequence). This CDR3 is built from 16 residues. The CDR3 loop reads CASSLYTSGGAREQFF. CDR3 nucleotides: TGTGCCAGCAGTTTATACACTAGCGGGGGGGCCCGTGAGCAGTTCTTC.

This sequence joins TRBV7-9 and TRBJ2-7; the D gene could be TRBD1 or TRBD2 (5 bases each). CDR1 SEHNR and CDR2 FQNEAQ come from the germline V gene (reference sequence). Trimming shortened V by 4 bases and J by 3 bases, and 10 bases separated the two germline ends. This CDR3 spans 13 amino acids. The CDR3 loop is CASSYTRGYEQYF. The CDR3 coding sequence is TGTGCCAGCAGCTACACTAGGGGCTACGAGCAGTACTTC.

This clonotype was observed at least ten times. V and J are TRBV12-3 or TRBV12-4 and TRBJ2-3, with 7 bases identical to TRBD2. This CDR3 has 15 residues. Trimming took 1 base from V and 3 from J; bases not matched to a gene: 4. CDR3 nucleotides: TGTGCCAGCAGTTTAGGTAGCGGGTTTACAGATACGCAGTATTTT. This translates into CASSLGSGFTDTQYF.

The chain employs TRBV29-1 and TRBJ2-1, with 15 bases aligning to TRBD2. From germline, CDR1 is SQVTM and CDR2 ANQGSEA. This CDR3 contains 14 residues. V shed 6 bases, J shed 9 bases, and the junction held 6 bases outside the gene matches. CDR3 protein: CSVNGLAGGVEQFF. Written as DNA, the CDR3 is TGCAGCGTAAACGGACTAGCGGGAGGGGTTGAGCAGTTCTTC.

J is TRBJ2-6 and V is TRBV25-1, with D possibly being TRBD1 (6 bases). Germline assignment: CDR1 MGHDK and CDR2 SYGVNS. With 5 bases removed from V and 4 bases from J, the gap between germline ends came to 12 bases. The CDR3 spans 15 residues. The CDR3 coding sequence is TGTGCCAGCAGTCAACAGGGTACCGGGGCCAACGTCCTGACTTTC. Protein sequence: CASSQQGTGANVLTF.

V usage is TRBV12-3 or TRBV12-4 and J usage is TRBJ1-2, with 9 bases matching TRBD1. This CDR3 is built from 14 residues. V was pared by 5 bases and J by 5 bases, with 6 bases of the junction left unmatched. CDR3 sequence: CASSTQGAYYGYTF. The DNA for the CDR3 is TGTGCCAGCAGTACACAGGGGGCATATTATGGCTACACCTTC.

This clonotype came up a few times. The rearrangement uses TRBV30 and TRBJ2-5; 7 positions agree with TRBD1. The J segment lost 4 bases and the V segment lost 0 bases, leaving 2 bases of the junction unmatched. Germline V gene lookup returns CDR1 GTSNPN and CDR2 SVGIG (reference sequence). CDR3 size: 13 residues. The CDR3 region has the DNA TGTGCCTGGAGTGTAGGGACAGTAGAGACCCAGTACTTC. It translates to CAWSVGTVETQYF.

This clonotype turned up a few times. The chain is built from TRBV7-6 and TRBJ2-3, with D uncertain. Trimming removed 5 bases at V and 3 bases at J, with 15 bases between. Germline V gene sequence: CDR1 SGHVS, CDR2 FNYEAQ. This CDR3 has 15 amino acids. DNA of the CDR3: TGTGCCAGCAGCCCATGGTTCAGCGAAACAGATACGCAGTATTTT. This encodes CASSPWFSETDTQYF.

This clonotype has just a few counts. The CDR3, as DNA: TGTGCCAGCAGTCCAAGGACAGGGGCGCACGAGACCCAGTACTTC. Translated: CASSPRTGAHETQYF. This rearrangement joins TRBV28 to TRBJ2-5; 9 bases match TRBD1. Trimming at V came to 5 bases and at J to 5 bases, leaving 9 bases not matched to a gene. The CDR3 is 15 residues long. Germline CDR1 and CDR2: MDHEN and SYDVKM.

The chain joins TRBV24-1 to TRBJ2-5, with D maybe TRBD1 (5 bases). Germline-derived CDR1 and CDR2 are KGHDR and SFDVKD. This CDR3 is 14 amino acids long. Trimming shortened V by 11 bases and J by 2 bases, and 17 bases separated the two germline ends. CDR3 region: CAIGARDGQETQYF. In DNA, the CDR3 is TGTGCCATCGGAGCCAGGGATGGGCAAGAGACCCAGTACTTC.

The chain combines TRBV18 with TRBJ2-5; D may be TRBD1 or TRBD2 (6 bases each). Germline values: CDR1 KGHSH, CDR2 LQKENI. V was shortened by 0 bases and J by 10 bases, with 18 bases between the two germline ends. The CDR3 contains 15 residues. The CDR3: CASSPPSGGYVSQYF. The CDR3 DNA reads TGTGCCAGCTCACCACCCTCCGGGGGCTACGTGAGCCAGTACTTC.

This chain uses TRBV20-1 with TRBJ2-1; 10 nucleotides agree with TRBD2. The V gene's germline CDR1 is DFQATT and CDR2 SNEGSKA (reference sequence). V was pared by 5 bases and J by 0 bases, with 4 bases of the junction left unmatched. This CDR3 comprises 15 residues. The CDR3 spells CSAYSGGSSYNEQFF. For the CDR3, the DNA is TGCAGTGCTTATAGCGGGGGGAGCTCCTACAATGAGCAGTTCTTC.

This clonotype has more than one count but fewer than ten. The chain uses TRBV7-2 and TRBJ2-7; D gene unclear. Deletions cut 1 base from V and 6 bases from J, with 10 bases between. This CDR3 is 13 amino acids long. Germline CDR1 is SGHTA and CDR2 is FQGNSA. CDR3 sequence: CASSLGRAAEQYF. In DNA form, the CDR3 reads TGTGCCAGCAGCTTAGGCCGCGCGGCCGAGCAGTACTTC.

This clonotype has just a few counts. The J gene is TRBJ1-1, the V gene TRBV4-1; TRBD1 is a possible D gene (5 bases). Germline lookup yields CDR1 MGHRA and CDR2 YSYEKL. V shed 6 bases and J shed 10 bases, with 24 bases lying between them. The CDR3 is 15 amino acids. The CDR3 region is CASRPIGSRGTTAFF. The CDR3 coding sequence is TGCGCCAGCAGACCGATAGGAAGTCGGGGGACTACAGCTTTCTTT.

The chain recombines TRBV6-1 with TRBJ2-2; D might be TRBD1 (5 bases). V lost 2 bases to trimming and J lost 7 bases, with 5 bases between them. CDR3 size: 12 residues. CDR1 and CDR2 (germline): MNHNS, SASEGT. CDR3 residues: CASSERGGELFF. CDR3 coding DNA: TGTGCCAGCAGTGAAAGGGGCGGGGAGCTGTTTTTT.

This clonotype was found a few times. In DNA form, the CDR3 reads TGTGCCAGCAGCTTATCGGGGGATCATCAGCCCCAGCATTTT. This codes for CASSLSGDHQPQHF. The genes are TRBV7-8 and TRBJ1-5; D is possibly TRBD1 (5 bases). This CDR3 is built from 14 residues. Trimming pared 2 bases from V and 5 bases from J, leaving 10 bases between. Germline CDR1 is SGHVS and CDR2 is FQNEAQ.

The V and J genes are TRBV5-6 and TRBJ1-1; D unclear. The CDR3 is 17 residues long. Trimming removed 4 bases from V and 4 bases from J, with 23 bases in between. Germline CDR1 and CDR2: SGHDT and YYEEEE. CDR3 protein: CASSPTEGLPWATEAFF. The CDR3 nucleotides are TGTGCCAGCAGCCCCACCGAGGGTCTACCTTGGGCCACTGAAGCTTTCTTT.

This clonotype showed up many times. This rearrangement joins TRBV7-2 to TRBJ2-2; D is uncertain. With 1 base removed from V and 6 bases from J, the gap between germline ends came to 6 bases. CDR3 length: 13 amino acids. CDR1 is SGHTA and CDR2 is FQGNSA in the germline V gene. CDR3 sequence reads: CASSLGLAGELFF. CDR3 coding DNA: TGTGCCAGCAGCTTAGGGTTGGCCGGGGAGCTGTTTTTT.

This clonotype was picked up a small number of times. CDR3 protein: CSASYGQEETQYF. In nucleotides, the CDR3 is TGCAGTGCTAGCTATGGCCAGGAAGAGACCCAGTACTTC. This chain connects TRBV20-1 to TRBJ2-5; no firm D call. Trimming shortened V by 3 bases and J by 3 bases, and 11 bases separated the two germline ends. CDR1 is DFQATT and CDR2 is SNEGSKA in the germline V gene (reference sequence). This CDR3 has 13 residues.

There are many counts of this clonotype. The genes are TRBV12-3 or TRBV12-4 and TRBJ1-2; tentatively, D is TRBD1 (5 bases). The CDR3 contains 15 residues. The V end was cut by 2 bases, the J end by 3 bases, with 13 bases between. This CDR3 reads CASSLYPGRDYGYTF. The CDR3 nucleotides read TGTGCCAGCAGTTTATACCCAGGGAGGGACTATGGCTACACCTTC.

The CDR3 protein is CASSSSGRLAGSTYEQYF. As DNA, the CDR3 is TGTGCCAGCAGTTCCTCCGGGAGACTAGCGGGGTCAACCTACGAGCAGTACTTC. This chain uses TRBV6-5 with TRBJ2-7, with 11 bases aligning to TRBD2. Germline assignment: CDR1 MNHEY and CDR2 SVGAGI. V lost 4 bases, J lost 2 bases, and 13 bases stayed unmatched. This CDR3 is 18 amino acids long.

This clonotype has just a few counts. This sequence joins TRBV7-2 and TRBJ2-7; D tentatively fits TRBD1 or TRBD2 (5 bases each). Trimming shortened V by 1 base and J by 5 bases, and 18 bases separated the two germline ends. This CDR3 has 16 residues. Germline V lookup: CDR1 SGHTA, CDR2 FQGNSA. In DNA form, the CDR3 reads TGTGCCAGCAGCTTAGTGGGGACGGCAGGTGGAGACGAGCAGTACTTC. It encodes CASSLVGTAGGDEQYF.

The chain joins TRBV12-3 or TRBV12-4 to TRBJ1-1, with 8 positions matching TRBD1. This CDR3 has 16 residues. With 3 bases clipped from V and 4 bases from J, the junction kept 10 bases outside the gene matches. The CDR3 DNA reads TGTGCCAGCAGTTTCGTGTGGACAGGGAACAGCACTGAAGCTTTCTTT. The encoded protein is CASSFVWTGNSTEAFF.

Ten or more counts support this clonotype. The rearrangement links TRBV20-1 to TRBJ2-7, with 7 bases lining up with TRBD2. V was pared by 3 bases and J by 8 bases, with 16 bases of the junction left unmatched. From germline, CDR1 is DFQATT and CDR2 SNEGSKA (reference sequence). The CDR3 sequence is 15 residues long. The CDR3: CSARVLAVSPIQQYF. CDR3 DNA: TGCAGTGCTAGGGTCCTAGCGGTTTCCCCCATTCAGCAGTACTTC.

This clonotype was picked up a small number of times. The chain has TRBV18 and TRBJ2-4; 9 nucleotides align to TRBD1. V lost 6 bases and J lost 9; bases outside the gene matches: 15. The CDR3 totals 16 residues. Germline CDR1 reads KGHSH; CDR2 reads LQKENI. CDR3 region: CASSALIPGQGGIQYF. The CDR3 nucleotides are TGTGCCAGCTCCGCGTTGATCCCGGGACAGGGAGGCATTCAGTACTTC.

The chain uses TRBV5-5 and TRBJ2-1, with 9 bases lining up with TRBD1. The junction had 9 bases not matched to a gene; V was cut back by 3 bases and J by 8 bases. The germline V gene has CDR1 SGHKS and CDR2 YYEKEE (reference sequence). The CDR3 extends over 15 amino acids. The DNA for the CDR3 is TGTGCCAGCAGCTGGGGACAGGGAGGTTTCGATGAGCAGTTCTTC. Protein: CASSWGQGGFDEQFF.

In its sample, this clonotype was seen a few times. This chain uses TRBV5-1 with TRBJ2-1; the D is unclear. The germline V gene has CDR1 SGHRS and CDR2 YFSETQ. This CDR3 has 16 amino acids. Trimming cost V 1 base and J 6 bases, with 17 bases left between them. The CDR3 DNA is TGCGCCAGCAGCTTGTCTGTCCGACAAAGGGCCAATGAGCAGTTCTTC. It specifies CASSLSVRQRANEQFF.